This TCR beta chain was profiled in a study of OX40 agonist ivuxolimab in advanced cancers. Findings of the study overall: At doses 0.1 to 3.0 mg/kg, CD4+ and CD8+ clones expanded. Certain nonresponders likewise exhibited a low normalized T-cell clonal expansion.

As for this clone: Antigen specificity is unknown.

Samples were taken at baseline and on day 1 of cycles 4 and 7. Data came from immunoSEQ multiplex PCR; TCRdb stores just in-frame clones and leaves some out. This sample yields about 70,000 clones, of which just over 85% are seen a single time; approximately 2.8% belongs to the top ten. J gave up 6 bases and V 5 bases, and 6 bases lay outside the gene matches. CDR1 and CDR2 from the germline V gene are SGHNT and YENEEA. The CDR3 sequence is 13 residues long. The sequencing here drew on CD4+ or CD8+ T cells sorted from blood, taken in a trial of the OX40 agonist ivuxolimab. The sequence was collected from an adult with an advanced solid tumor such as melanoma, head and neck, liver or kidney cancer. The chain links TRBV11-3 to TRBJ2-7; 8 bases align to TRBD1. Written as DNA, the CDR3 is TGTGCCAGCAGCCGCCGACAGGGGTCCGAGCAGTACTTC. This sequence encodes CASSRRQGSEQYF.